This TCR beta chain was retrieved from a study of blood T cell repertoires in COVID-19. At the level of the study: T cells, B-cell-depleted T cells, or PBMCs provided the cDNA or gDNA that served as material.

The table came from immunoSEQ multiplex PCR; TCRdb's copy has only in-frame clones and leaves some out. Among hundreds of thousands of clones, 70% to 90% were seen once, and the ten largest hold about 7%. Deletions cut 2 bases from V and 3 bases from J, with 20 bases between. The germline CDR1 and CDR2 sequences are MNHEY and SVGEGT. The CDR3 is made up of 17 amino acids. This clone showed up just a few times. This TCR came from a woman aged 25-40 years who had recovered from COVID-19. This chain joins TRBV6-2 or TRBV6-3 and TRBJ2-7; TRBD2 might be the D (6 bases). The sample was peripheral blood. The CDR3 sequence: CASSYQMGLPLDYEQYF. The CDR3 DNA sequence: TGTGCCAGCAGTTACCAGATGGGACTTCCTCTTGACTACGAGCAGTACTTC.